One and the same sample provided the 30 T cell receptor beta chains below, sequenced in a study. Using its own MiXCR run on the 5' RACE reads, TCRdb lists one record per CDR3 protein. The sample yields tens of thousands of distinct CDR3 sequences, 25% to 35% seen once. Sequencing used memory CD4+ T cells sorted from a lymph node. As to subset: memory CD4+ T cells, CD4+CD45RO+CD25-. The receptors were sampled from a female donor with breast cancer.

This clonotype showed up just a few times. The CDR3, as DNA: TGTGCCAGCAGTTACTTTGCGGGAGGGCCCCACAATGAGCAGTTCTTC. Its protein product is CASSYFAGGPHNEQFF. V is TRBV6-2 or TRBV6-3 and J is TRBJ2-1; 9 bases align to TRBD2. Per the germline V gene, CDR1 is MNHEY and CDR2 is SVGEGT. The junction had 6 bases not matched to a gene; V was cut back by 1 base and J by 5 bases. The CDR3 extends over 16 amino acids.

This clonotype was seen a few times. This chain's CDR3 is CASSPSRGRRETQYF. In DNA, the CDR3 is TGTGCCAGCAGCCCTAGCAGGGGGCGCCGAGAGACCCAGTACTTC. V is TRBV14 and J is TRBJ2-5; 8 bases match TRBD1. Germline V gene data show CDR1 as SGHDN and CDR2 as FVKESK. The CDR3 totals 15 residues. Trimming removed 4 bases from V and 4 bases from J; junction bases left unmatched: 8. The variable domain in full, completed from reference TRBV14 and TRBJ2-5, reads EAGVTQFPSHSVIEKGQTVTLRCDPISGHDNLYWYRRVMGKEIKFLLHFVKESKQDESGMPNNRFLAERTGGTYSTLKVQPAELEDSGVYFCASSPSRGRRETQYFGPGTRLLVL.

This clonotype appeared a few times. The chain joins TRBV7-8 to TRBJ2-1; 10 bases are shared with TRBD2. This CDR3 comprises 16 residues. Germline V CDR1 and CDR2: SGHVS, FQNEAQ. After removal of 5 bases from V and 6 bases from J, the junction contained 10 bases not matched to a gene. In nucleotides, the CDR3 is TGTGCCAGCAGCCCTTCGGCAGCGGGAGGGAGCAATGAGCAGTTCTTC. Translation: CASSPSAAGGSNEQFF.

The gene calls are TRBV29-1 and TRBJ2-5; 9 bases align to TRBD2. The V and J ends lost 6 bases and 1 base, in that order; junction bases with no gene match: 6. Germline assignment: CDR1 SQVTM and CDR2 ANQGSEA. The CDR3 length is 14 residues. The CDR3 sequence is CSVETSGFQETQYF. The CDR3 bases are TGCAGCGTGGAGACTAGCGGATTCCAAGAGACCCAGTACTTC.

The gene calls are TRBV27 and TRBJ1-5; 7 bases agree with TRBD1. V shed 5 bases and J 4 bases; nucleotides not matched to a gene: 2. CDR1 is MNHEY, CDR2 SMNVEV, per germline (reference sequence). This CDR3 is built from 13 residues. The CDR3 coding sequence is TGTGCCAGCAGTCCGGGACAGAATCAGCCCCAGCATTTT. Encoded protein: CASSPGQNQPQHF.

This clonotype was observed a handful of times. J is TRBJ1-5 and V is TRBV18; no definite D call. Germline loops: CDR1 KGHSH, CDR2 LQKENI. The ends were cut back, 4 bases at V and 5 bases at J, with 12 bases in the middle. The CDR3 is made up of 14 amino acids. CDR3: CASSLDASYQPQHF. DNA for the CDR3: TGTGCCAGCTCACTCGATGCGAGCTATCAGCCCCAGCATTTT.

The chain combines TRBV6-1 with TRBJ1-5, with TRBD1 matching over 8 bases. The J segment lost 6 bases and the V segment lost 10 bases, leaving 14 bases of the junction unmatched. The CDR3 sequence is 15 residues long. CDR1 MNHNS and CDR2 SASEGT come from the germline V gene. The CDR3 region has the DNA TGTGCCACTCATAGGACAGGGAGTGTAGGTCAGCCCCAGCATTTT. As protein: CATHRTGSVGQPQHF.

Here the CDR3 DNA reads TGCGCCAGCAGCCAGGGGGACAGAGGCTCTGGAAACACCATATATTTT. This encodes CASSQGDRGSGNTIYF. The V call is TRBV4-1, the J call TRBJ1-3; 7 bases are shared with TRBD1. V shed 3 bases and J 0 bases; nucleotides not matched to a gene: 5. CDR1 MGHRA and CDR2 YSYEKL come from the germline V gene. CDR3 length equals 16 residues.

Only a few counts were recorded for this clonotype. The J gene is TRBJ2-5, the V gene TRBV7-2; no clear D gene. The germline gives CDR1 SGHTA, CDR2 FQGNSA. The CDR3 spans 13 residues. V gave up 5 bases and J gave up 1 base, with 8 bases separating them. CDR3 residues: CASSPRTQETQYF. CDR3 sequence (DNA): TGTGCCAGCAGCCCTCGTACCCAAGAGACCCAGTACTTC.

The chain combines TRBV24-1 with TRBJ2-3, with 8 positions matching TRBD2. The germline V gene encodes CDR1 KGHDR and CDR2 SFDVKD. The CDR3 totals 13 residues. V was pared by 4 bases and J by 9 bases, with 5 bases of the junction left unmatched. CDR3 loop: CATSEPGLGTQYF. Here the CDR3 DNA reads TGTGCCACCAGTGAACCGGGACTAGGAACGCAGTATTTT.

This clonotype has more than one count but fewer than ten. The V and J genes are TRBV3-1 and TRBJ2-1; TRBD2 matches at 7 bases. This CDR3 is 16 amino acids long. Germline V lookup: CDR1 LGHDT, CDR2 YNNKEL (reference sequence). Trimming took 4 bases from V and 6 from J; bases not matched to a gene: 12. The DNA of the CDR3 is TGTGCCAGCAGCCCCCTCGGTGCGGGAGTGGGCAATGAGCAGTTCTTC. Encoded protein: CASSPLGAGVGNEQFF.

To note about this clonotype: One end of the junction does not line up with germline, which may come from a read error. CDR3 loop: CASSPPASGADVLTF. CDR3 sequence (DNA): TGTGCCAGCAGCCCACCCGCCTCCGGGGCCGACGTCCTGACTTTC. V is TRBV9 and J is TRBJ2-6; D tentatively reads TRBD1 or TRBD2 (5 bases each). This CDR3 is 15 amino acids long. Germline-derived CDR1 and CDR2 are SGDLS and YYNGEE.

In this sample, this clonotype turned up a few times. The J gene is TRBJ1-2, the V gene TRBV2; the D gene is possibly TRBD1 (6 bases). The germline CDR1 and CDR2 sequences are SNHLY and FYNNEI. The CDR3 runs to 14 residues. V was trimmed by 6 bases and J by 4 bases, leaving 15 bases between them. The CDR3 region is CASRGTTEGYGYTF. The DNA for the CDR3 is TGTGCCAGCAGAGGGACAACAGAGGGCTATGGCTACACCTTC.

For this clonotype: This may stem from a read error, because a much larger clone lies one nucleotide away. The chain joins TRBV29-1 to TRBJ2-1, with D unresolved. V dropped 7 bases and J dropped 0 bases, with 13 bases sitting between them. Per the germline V gene, CDR1 is SQVTM and CDR2 is ANQGSEA. CDR3 length: 14 residues. The CDR3 protein is CSGSIQSSYNEQFF. The CDR3 coding sequence is TGCAGCGGGTCTATACAGAGCTCCTACAATGAGCAGTTCTTC.

V is TRBV27 and J is TRBJ1-1; D possibly corresponds to TRBD1 (5 bases). The CDR3 spans 13 residues. V lost 2 bases and J 6 bases, leaving 10 bases between the germline ends. Germline CDR1 MNHEY, CDR2 SMNVEV (reference sequence). CDR3 DNA sequence: TGTGCCAGCAGTTTAGGGCAGGGTCCTGAAGCTTTCTTT. It is translated as CASSLGQGPEAFF.

This clonotype appeared once. This sequence may be a read error, since a much larger clone differs from it by one base. The CDR3 end shows no conserved phenylalanine or tryptophan, and so a read error is likely. Because the CDR3's place on the DNA is in doubt, the DNA is left out and the CDR3 is given as listed by TCRdb. J is TRBJ1-5 and V is TRBV21-1; TRBD1 is taken as the D call from the table, unchecked against the DNA. TRBV21-1 is annotated as a pseudogene. The length of the CDR3 is 15 amino acids, counting both ends. The CDR3 is CASTKDRGSNQPQHS.

V usage is TRBV13 and J usage is TRBJ1-6; the D is unclear. Germline V gene lookup returns CDR1 PRHDT and CDR2 FYEKMQ (reference sequence). The CDR3 runs 16 residues. Trimming took 4 bases from V and 7 from J, leaving 17 bases between them. In DNA, the CDR3 is TGTGCCAGCAGCTCTCCTGGGCAGGAGGTCAATTCACCCCTCCACTTT. It is translated as CASSSPGQEVNSPLHF.

The V and J genes are TRBV5-1 and TRBJ2-7; 14 nucleotides match TRBD2. In germline, CDR1 is SGHRS, CDR2 YFSETQ. V was pared by 0 bases and J by 6 bases, with 8 bases of the junction left unmatched. CDR3 length equals 17 residues. This CDR3 reads CASSLGLAGGASGEQYF. The CDR3 DNA reads TGCGCCAGCAGCTTGGGACTAGCGGGAGGGGCCTCGGGCGAGCAGTACTTC.

The table lists this clonotype with a few counts. The chain joins TRBV6-1 to TRBJ2-7, with TRBD2 as a possible D gene (5 bases). Looked up from germline, CDR1 is MNHNS and CDR2 is SASEGT. Deletions cut 8 bases from V and 5 bases from J, with 16 bases between. The CDR3 is 13 residues long. CDR3 sequence reads: CASADRDGNEQYF. The CDR3 nucleotides read TGTGCCAGCGCGGACCGGGATGGCAACGAGCAGTACTTC.

V and J are TRBV7-2 and TRBJ2-3, with 10 bases that match TRBD2. Germline V gene sequence: CDR1 SGHTA, CDR2 FQGNSA. V trimming: 4 bases; J trimming: 1 base; junction bases outside the gene matches: 11. The CDR3 is 18 amino acids. DNA of the CDR3: TGTGCCAGCAGCTCAATCCAGAGCGGGGGGGACGGCACAGATACGCAGTATTTT. Encoded protein: CASSSIQSGGDGTDTQYF.

In regard to this clonotype: A much larger clonotype is one base distant, so this may be a read error. The J gene is TRBJ2-3, the V gene TRBV27, with D maybe TRBD1 (5 bases). CDR3 length: 11 amino acids. CDR1 MNHEY and CDR2 SMNVEV come from the germline V gene (reference sequence). CDR3 bases: TGTACCAGCAGGGGCACAGATACGCAGTATTTT. As protein: CTSRGTDTQYF.

The chain has TRBV2 and TRBJ1-1; D not certain. This CDR3 contains 13 residues. Germline CDR1 reads SNHLY; CDR2 reads FYNNEI. Trimming removed 8 bases from V and 0 bases from J, with 10 bases in between. This CDR3 is CASLEGMNTEAFF. Here the CDR3 DNA reads TGTGCCAGCCTAGAGGGAATGAACACTGAAGCTTTCTTT.

The CDR3 sequence: CASSLEQWRTQYF. In nucleotides, the CDR3 is TGTGCCAGCAGCTTAGAACAGTGGAGGACCCAGTACTTC. This chain links TRBV11-2 with TRBJ2-5; D gene unclear. Deletions cut 0 bases from V and 7 bases from J, with 9 bases between. The CDR3 extends over 13 amino acids. The germline gives CDR1 SGHAT, CDR2 FQNNGV.

This chain connects TRBV5-1 to TRBJ2-7; 8 bases match TRBD2. The V segment lost 8 bases and the J segment 1 base; nucleotides outside the gene matches: 11. The germline CDR1 and CDR2 sequences are SGHRS and YFSETQ. The CDR3 spans 15 residues. In nucleotides, the CDR3 is TGCGCCAGTCAAGACCTAGCGGGTGATTCCTACGAGCAGTACTTC. Protein: CASQDLAGDSYEQYF.

This clonotype was counted at least ten times. The rearrangement links TRBV5-1 to TRBJ2-5; D unresolved. The germline gives CDR1 SGHRS, CDR2 YFSETQ. The CDR3 has 15 amino acids. Trimming stripped 3 bases from V and 1 base from J, with 13 bases between. The CDR3 nucleotides are TGCGCCAGCAGCTCCCGGGTCTTATCCCAAGAGACCCAGTACTTC. Translated: CASSSRVLSQETQYF. The full variable domain, in which reference TRBV5-1 and TRBJ2-5 provide the parts outside the CDR3, is KAGVTQTPRYLIKTRGQQVTLSCSPISGHRSVSWYQQTPGQGLQFLFEYFSETQRNKGNFPGRFSGRQFSNSRSEMNVSTLELGDSALYLCASSSRVLSQETQYFGPGTRLLVL.

A word on this clonotype: This CDR3 is missing its conserved last phenylalanine or tryptophan, likely due to a read error. CDR3 coding DNA: TGCGCCAGCAGCCAGATCCTAGCGGGCGGATTAGGGGAGACCCAGTACTCC. Its translation is CASSQILAGGLGETQYS. The chain joins TRBV4-1 to TRBJ2-5, with 8 bases identical to TRBD2. Unmatched junction bases numbered 14, after V lost 3 bases and J lost 5 bases. This CDR3 is built from 17 residues. Per the germline V gene, CDR1 is MGHRA and CDR2 is YSYEKL.

The chain carries TRBV6-5 and TRBJ2-2; TRBD1 is a possible D gene (6 bases). V lost 2 bases, J lost 2 bases, and 12 bases lay in between. In germline, CDR1 is MNHEY, CDR2 SVGAGI. The CDR3 totals 16 residues. The CDR3 DNA reads TGTGCCAGCAGTTACGAGGGGACACTAAACACCGGGGAGCTGTTTTTT. It yields the protein CASSYEGTLNTGELFF.

This clonotype was seen a few times. This chain uses TRBV10-3 with TRBJ2-1, with 8 bases identical to TRBD2. The trim removed 4 bases at V and 5 bases at J, leaving 10 bases unmatched. This CDR3 comprises 16 residues. The germline V gene encodes CDR1 ENHRY and CDR2 SYGVKD. The CDR3 sequence is CAISAGAGGSNNEQFF. The CDR3 DNA reads TGTGCCATCAGTGCTGGGGCGGGAGGTTCGAACAATGAGCAGTTCTTC.

This clonotype appeared a few times. The chain has TRBV7-9 and TRBJ2-1; TRBD2 matches 9 bases. Trimming removed 2 bases from V and 4 bases from J; junction bases left unmatched: 3. The CDR3 is 15 residues long. CDR1 is SEHNR and CDR2 is FQNEAQ in the germline V gene (reference sequence). Written as DNA, the CDR3 is TGTGCCAGCAGCTTACTGACTAGCGGTTACAATGAGCAGTTCTTC. Amino acid sequence: CASSLLTSGYNEQFF. Drawing the rest from reference TRBV7-9 and TRBJ2-1, the complete variable domain is DTGVSQNPRHKITKRGQNVTFRCDPISEHNRLYWYRQTLGQGPEFLTYFQNEAQLEKSRLLSDRFSAERPKGSFSTLEIQRTEQGDSAMYLCASSLLTSGYNEQFFGPGTRLTVL.

This clonotype was seen a few times. The chain uses TRBV7-6 and TRBJ2-3; D gene unclear. Trimming removed 4 bases from V and 4 bases from J, with 9 bases in between. The CDR3 covers 13 residues. Germline V CDR1 and CDR2: SGHVS, FNYEAQ. The CDR3 coding sequence is TGTGCCAGCAGCTACCGGCATTCAGATACGCAGTATTTT. Its translation is CASSYRHSDTQYF.